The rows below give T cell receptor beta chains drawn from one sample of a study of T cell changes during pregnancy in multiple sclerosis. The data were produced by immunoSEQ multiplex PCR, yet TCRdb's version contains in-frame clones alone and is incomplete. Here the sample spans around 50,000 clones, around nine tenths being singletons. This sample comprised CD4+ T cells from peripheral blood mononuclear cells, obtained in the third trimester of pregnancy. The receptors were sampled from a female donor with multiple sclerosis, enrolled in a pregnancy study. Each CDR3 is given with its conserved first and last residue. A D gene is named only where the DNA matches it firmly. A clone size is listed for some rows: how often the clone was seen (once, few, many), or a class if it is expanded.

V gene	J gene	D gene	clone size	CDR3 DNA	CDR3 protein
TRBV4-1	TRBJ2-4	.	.	TGCGCCAGCAGCCAAGATCAGGGATGGGTAGCCAAAAACATTCAGTACTTC	CASSQDQGWVAKNIQYF
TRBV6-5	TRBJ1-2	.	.	TGTGCCAGCAGTTACTCAGGGGCCTATGGCTACACCTTC	CASSYSGAYGYTF
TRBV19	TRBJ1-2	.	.	TGTGCCAGTAGTCCCCCCGCCAGGCCTCGTGGCTACACCTTC	CASSPPARPRGYTF
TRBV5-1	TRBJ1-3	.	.	TGCGCCAGCAGCTTGGATGTCAACTCTGGAAACACCATATATTTT	CASSLDVNSGNTIYF
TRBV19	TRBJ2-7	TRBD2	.	TGTGCCAACCTGTCCCGGGACTATTACTACGAGCAGTACTTC	CANLSRDYYYEQYF
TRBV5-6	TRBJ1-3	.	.	TGTGCCAGCAGCTTGGTAGGGGTGTCCGGAAACACCATATATTTT	CASSLVGVSGNTIYF
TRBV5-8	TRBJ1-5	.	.	TGTGCCAGCAGCTCTTTTTCAGGGATAAGCAATCAGCCCCAGCATTTT	CASSSFSGISNQPQHF
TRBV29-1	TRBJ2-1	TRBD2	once	TGCAGCGTTGTGGGACTAGCGGGGAAGGGAGATGAGCAGTTCTTC	CSVVGLAGKGDEQFF
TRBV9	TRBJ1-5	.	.	TGTGCCAGCAGCGTAGAGGAGGTGCGGAATCAGCCCCAGCATTTT	CASSVEEVRNQPQHF
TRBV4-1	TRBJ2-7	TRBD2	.	TGCGCCAGCAGCCAAGTGGGTAGCGGGGGCCGGGGGAACTACGAGCAGTACTTC	CASSQVGSGGRGNYEQYF
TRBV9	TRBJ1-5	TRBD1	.	TGTGCCAGCAGCGTCTCGGACAGGAGGAATCAGCCCCAGCATTTT	CASSVSDRRNQPQHF
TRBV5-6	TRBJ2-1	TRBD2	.	TGTGCCAGCAGCCCGCCTGGACTAGCGGGGGGGCAGGGAGAGCAGTTCTTC	CASSPPGLAGGQGEQFF
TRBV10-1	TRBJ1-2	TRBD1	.	TGCGCCAGCAGTGAGGGGACAGGGGGCGCGGAAGGCTACACCTTC	CASSEGTGGAEGYTF
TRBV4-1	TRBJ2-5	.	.	TGCGCCAGCAGCCAAGAGAGGGTGGGGGAGACCCAGTACTTC	CASSQERVGETQYF
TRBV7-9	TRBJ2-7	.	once	TGTGCCAGCTCCGACACCCGGTTGAAGTGGCAGTACTTC	CASSDTRLKWQYF
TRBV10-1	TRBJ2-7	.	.	TGCGCCAGCAGTGAGGTACAGGGTTACGAGCAGTACTTC	CASSEVQGYEQYF
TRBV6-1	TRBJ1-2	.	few	TGTGCCAGCAGTGAAACCTATACAGGGAACTATGGCTACACCTTC	CASSETYTGNYGYTF
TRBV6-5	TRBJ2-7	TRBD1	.	TGTGCCAGCACCTCGGGACAGGGGATATTCTACGAGCAGTACTTC	CASTSGQGIFYEQYF
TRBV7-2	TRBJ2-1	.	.	TGTGCCAGCAGCTCCTGGGACTTTCCCTCCTACAATGAGCAGTTCTTC	CASSSWDFPSYNEQFF
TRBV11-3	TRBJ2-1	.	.	TGTGCCAGCAGCGGGCCGGGATCACTTCCGTTCTTC	CASSGPGSLPFF
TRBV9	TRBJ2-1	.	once	TGTGCCAGCAGCGTTACGGGGGCCTACAATGAGCAGTTCTTC	CASSVTGAYNEQFF
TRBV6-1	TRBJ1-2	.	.	TGTGCCAGCAGGACCGGGACACCCTATGGCTACACCTTC	CASRTGTPYGYTF